Below are 28 T cell receptor beta chains sequenced from a single sample in a study of Graves' ophthalmopathy and Graves' hyperthyroidism. The authors amplified TCR beta CDR3 regions from RNA transcripts. HTBI-primed RT-PCR formed the first round, and a multiplex PCR formed the second. TCRdb ran MiXCR on the multiplex PCR reads and lists one entry per CDR3 protein. The sample lists about 400,000 distinct CDR3 sequences; around 18% were seen once. The sample taken for sequencing was peripheral blood. The receptor set was obtained from a woman aged 18-29 years with Graves' ophthalmopathy.

V gene TRBV18 combines with J gene TRBJ1-3; D ambiguous. This CDR3 contains 17 residues. Trimming took off 0 bases at V and 0 bases at J, with 12 bases between the two ends. Germline V gene data show CDR1 as KGHSH and CDR2 as LQKENI. This chain's CDR3 is CASSPPRVVNSGNTIYF. CDR3 nucleotides: TGTGCCAGCTCACCACCACGGGTCGTCAACTCTGGAAACACCATATATTTT.

Ten or more counts support this clonotype. The J gene is TRBJ2-7, the V gene TRBV19, with D possibly being TRBD1 (6 bases). Trimming cost V 9 bases and J 3 bases, with 9 bases left between them. This CDR3 is 11 amino acids long. Germline CDR1 is LNHDA and CDR2 is SQIVND (reference sequence). The CDR3 here is CASGQNYEQYF. As DNA, the CDR3 is TGTGCCAGCGGACAGAACTACGAGCAGTACTTC.

This clonotype was seen at least ten times. The rearrangement uses TRBV12-3 or TRBV12-4 and TRBJ1-4; D gene unclear. The CDR3 has 12 amino acids. V dropped 6 bases and J dropped 10 bases, with 12 bases sitting between them. The CDR3 reads CASSRGVVKLFF. CDR3 nucleotides: TGTGCCAGCAGCCGGGGAGTGGTAAAACTGTTTTTT.

This clonotype showed up many times. Germline is not matched at one junction end, which may reflect a read error. V is TRBV7-2 and J is TRBJ2-7; no firm D call. This CDR3 is built from 13 residues. Germline CDR1 is SGHTA and CDR2 is FQGNSA. The CDR3 DNA is TGCGCCAGCAGCTCGGCGACAACGAACGAGCAGTACTTC. Its protein product is CASSSATTNEQYF.

This chain uses TRBV6-1 with TRBJ1-5, with D unresolved. Germline V lookup: CDR1 MNHNS, CDR2 SASEGT. With 0 bases removed from V and 2 bases from J, the gap between germline ends came to 11 bases. The CDR3 runs 16 residues. The DNA of the CDR3 is TGTGCCAGCAGTGAAGCGCCCACGCTGGGCAATCAGCCCCAGCATTTT. Its translation is CASSEAPTLGNQPQHF.

This clonotype has ten or more counts. CDR3 DNA: TGTGCCACCAGCAGGCGAAGCCCCTTGGAGGGAAGAGCTTTCTTT. The encoded protein is CATSRRSPLEGRAFF. The V and J genes are TRBV15 and TRBJ1-1; D uncertain. The V gene's germline CDR1 is LNHNV and CDR2 YYDKDF (reference sequence). V was pared by 3 bases and J by 10 bases, with 21 bases between. The CDR3 covers 15 residues.

The chain links TRBV10-3 to TRBJ1-2, with TRBD1 as a possible D gene (5 bases). Trimming pared 10 bases from V and 3 bases from J, leaving 21 bases between. The CDR3 runs to 15 residues. Germline assignment: CDR1 ENHRY and CDR2 SYGVKD. Here the CDR3 reads CATAKGPRRDYGYTF. The CDR3 nucleotides read TGTGCCACAGCAAAGGGGCCTCGGAGGGACTATGGCTACACCTTC.

This clonotype was seen repeatedly, ten times or more. The chain has TRBV6-4 and TRBJ2-2, with D unresolved. Germline V gene sequence: CDR1 MRHNA, CDR2 SNTAGT. CDR3 length: 13 residues. With 3 bases removed from V and 2 bases from J, the gap between germline ends came to 4 bases. CDR3 bases: TGTGCCAGCAGTGAGGACAACACCGGGGAGCTGTTTTTT. Amino acid sequence: CASSEDNTGELFF.

In its sample, this clonotype was seen many times. The chain uses TRBV6-5 and TRBJ2-7, with a weak D call TRBD1 (6 bases). V lost 7 bases, J lost 3 bases, and 13 bases lay in between. Germline V gene data show CDR1 as MNHEY and CDR2 as SVGAGI. The CDR3 has 13 residues. The CDR3 region has the DNA TGTGCCAGCACTACAGGGAACGGCTACGAGCAGTACTTC. Translating it yields CASTTGNGYEQYF.

The J gene is TRBJ2-7, the V gene TRBV19; D ambiguous. V was pared by 6 bases and J by 0 bases, with 18 bases between. This CDR3 contains 16 residues. Germline V CDR1 and CDR2: LNHDA, SQIVND (reference sequence). For the CDR3, the DNA is TGTGCCAGTAGAGGTCGTGACCGAAGGAGCTCCTACGAGCAGTACTTC. Translating gives CASRGRDRRSSYEQYF.

This clonotype was picked up many times. J is TRBJ1-1 and V is TRBV20-1; 7 positions match TRBD1. J lost 1 base, V lost 3 bases, and 5 bases had no gene match. The CDR3 consists of 14 residues. Per the germline V gene, CDR1 is DFQATT and CDR2 is SNEGSKA (reference sequence). The CDR3 is CSASRDSTNTEAFF. DNA of the CDR3: TGCAGTGCTAGCCGGGACAGCACGAACACTGAAGCTTTCTTT.

This clonotype was counted many times. This chain connects TRBV29-1 to TRBJ1-3; 7 nucleotides line up with TRBD1. The germline gives CDR1 SQVTM, CDR2 ANQGSEA. The trim removed 6 bases at V and 0 bases at J, leaving 5 bases unmatched. This CDR3 region has 14 residues. This chain's CDR3 is CSVVDRVSGNTIYF. CDR3 coding DNA: TGCAGCGTCGTTGACAGGGTCTCTGGAAACACCATATATTTT.

This clonotype was found many times. V is TRBV6-5 and J is TRBJ1-1; D possibly corresponds to TRBD1 (5 bases). Germline V gene lookup returns CDR1 MNHEY and CDR2 SVGAGI. Trimming stripped 5 bases from V and 8 bases from J, with 12 bases between. This CDR3 is built from 12 residues. The CDR3 is CASSPRTSEAFF. For the CDR3, the DNA is TGTGCCAGCAGTCCCCGGACAAGCGAAGCTTTCTTT.

Ten or more counts support this clonotype. V usage is TRBV6-5 and J usage is TRBJ2-7; 8 bases fit TRBD2. CDR1 is MNHEY and CDR2 is SVGAGI in the germline V gene. Unmatched junction bases numbered 9, after V lost 3 bases and J lost 2 bases. CDR3 length: 16 amino acids. CDR3 nucleotide sequence: TGTGCCAGCAGTTATACCCCAACTAGCGGACCCTACGAGCAGTACTTC. Translation: CASSYTPTSGPYEQYF.

The J gene is TRBJ2-7, the V gene TRBV6-2 or TRBV6-3, with 12 positions matching TRBD2. Looked up from germline, CDR1 is MNHEY and CDR2 is SVGEGT. This CDR3 is 18 amino acids long. J gave up 2 bases and V 2 bases, and 10 bases lay outside the gene matches. CDR3 sequence reads: CASSYPAKTSGSPYEQYF. CDR3 coding DNA: TGTGCCAGCAGTTACCCCGCTAAGACTAGCGGGAGCCCCTACGAGCAGTACTTC.

This clonotype showed up many times. The chain is built from TRBV10-3 and TRBJ2-7; D is unresolved. CDR3 length: 15 residues. The V gene lost 5 bases and the J gene lost 0 bases, with 14 bases spanning the gap. Germline CDR1 reads ENHRY; CDR2 reads SYGVKD. The CDR3 sequence is CAISSATSTSYEQYF. The DNA for the CDR3 is TGTGCCATCAGTTCCGCTACTTCCACCTCCTACGAGCAGTACTTC.

The chain joins TRBV6-1 to TRBJ2-7; weak D call: TRBD1 (6 bases). Per the germline V gene, CDR1 is MNHNS and CDR2 is SASEGT. Trimming cost V 8 bases and J 3 bases, with 17 bases left between them. The CDR3 consists of 14 residues. The CDR3 nucleotides are TGTGCCAGCTCCCAACAGGGAAAAGGCTACGAGCAGTACTTC. Translating gives CASSQQGKGYEQYF.

The sample holds a few counts of this clonotype. The CDR3 sequence: CASRQGTFENTEAFF. In nucleotides, the CDR3 is TGTGCCAGTCGACAGGGGACCTTCGAAAACACTGAAGCTTTCTTT. The chain is built from TRBV6-2 or TRBV6-3 and TRBJ1-1, with 8 bases fitting TRBD1. The germline CDR1 and CDR2 sequences are MNHEY and SVGEGT. V lost 9 bases to trimming and J lost 2 bases; unmatched junction nucleotides: 11. The CDR3 is made up of 15 amino acids.

The table lists this clonotype with many counts. This sequence joins TRBV4-2 and TRBJ1-6; D possibly corresponds to TRBD1 (5 bases). Germline V gene lookup returns CDR1 LGHNA and CDR2 YNFKEQ. The CDR3 has 16 amino acids. V lost 0 bases to trimming and J lost 6 bases, with 12 bases between them. The CDR3 DNA sequence: TGTGCCAGCAGCCAAGATCCGGGGGTGGGTAATTCACCCCTCCACTTT. Its translation is CASSQDPGVGNSPLHF.

Regarding this clonotype: Given a much more abundant clone one base away, this may be a read error. The chain employs TRBV19 and TRBJ1-6; 10 nucleotides align to TRBD1. V gave up 8 bases and J gave up 5 bases; unmatched junction bases: 6. Germline V gives CDR1 LNHDA, CDR2 SQIVND (reference sequence). The CDR3 has 15 residues. The CDR3 DNA is TGTGCCAGTCGGACAGGGGGATCCCATAATTCACCCCTCCACTTT. Its translation: CASRTGGSHNSPLHF.

This clonotype showed up many times. The rearrangement uses TRBV5-1 and TRBJ2-7; 10 nucleotides agree with TRBD1. J lost 0 bases, V lost 4 bases, and 7 bases had no gene match. This CDR3 spans 16 amino acids. Germline CDR1 reads SGHRS; CDR2 reads YFSETQ. CDR3 protein: CASSVRTGGYSYEQYF. In DNA form, the CDR3 reads TGCGCCAGCAGCGTAAGGACAGGGGGTTACTCCTACGAGCAGTACTTC.

This clonotype was seen repeatedly, ten times or more. One end of the junction fails to match germline, which may point to a read error. This chain links TRBV6-1 with TRBJ1-5; the match to TRBD1 covers 7 bases. CDR3 length: 16 amino acids. Germline lookup yields CDR1 MNHNS and CDR2 SASEGT. CDR3 amino acids: CASNEGPTGSNQPQHF. DNA for the CDR3: TGTGCCAGCAATGAAGGCCCGACAGGGAGCAATCAGCCCCAGCATTTT.

This clonotype was counted at least ten times. J is TRBJ1-3 and V is TRBV10-3; D remains ambiguous. The CDR3 spans 13 residues. The germline V gene has CDR1 ENHRY and CDR2 SYGVKD. Trimming removed 4 bases at V and 8 bases at J, with 12 bases between. CDR3 DNA sequence: TGTGCCATCAGTGTCAACTCGGGGTACACCATATATTTT. This translates into CAISVNSGYTIYF.

This clonotype was recorded many times. CDR3 protein: CASSVEQRSYEQYF. DNA for the CDR3: TGTGCCAGCAGCGTAGAACAGCGCTCCTACGAGCAGTACTTC. V gene TRBV9 combines with J gene TRBJ2-7; D not certain. The CDR3 consists of 14 residues. In germline, CDR1 is SGDLS, CDR2 YYNGEE. Between the trimmed V and J ends, which lost 0 bases and 0 bases, there was a span of 7 bases. Complete variable domain (other parts from reference TRBV9 and TRBJ2-7): DSGVTQTPKHLITATGQRVTLRCSPRSGDLSVYWYQQSLDQGLQFLIQYYNGEERAKGNILERFSAQQFPDLHSELNLSSLELGDSALYFCASSVEQRSYEQYFGPGTRLTVT.

This clonotype was picked up many times. The rearrangement uses TRBV18 and TRBJ2-7; D remains unclear. Trimming took off 3 bases at V and 0 bases at J, with 15 bases between the two ends. The CDR3 loop spans 16 amino acids. Germline-derived CDR1 and CDR2 are KGHSH and LQKENI. In DNA form, the CDR3 reads TGTGCCAGCTCACCTGGCTCAGTTTTGAGCTCCTACGAGCAGTACTTC. Translating gives CASSPGSVLSSYEQYF.

This clonotype occurred many times. This sequence joins TRBV11-2 and TRBJ1-2, with 9 bases fitting TRBD1. Germline values: CDR1 SGHAT, CDR2 FQNNGV. The CDR3 extends over 16 amino acids. The V gene end was trimmed by 2 bases and the J gene end by 5 bases; junction bases not matched to a gene: 9. This CDR3 reads CASSLTQGANLYGYTF. DNA of the CDR3: TGTGCCAGCAGCTTAACACAGGGGGCGAATTTGTATGGCTACACCTTC.

J is TRBJ2-2 and V is TRBV13; D perhaps matches TRBD1 (5 bases). This CDR3 is built from 13 residues. Germline CDR1 reads PRHDT; CDR2 reads FYEKMQ (reference sequence). Trimming took 7 bases from V and 3 from J, leaving 9 bases between them. The DNA for the CDR3 is TGTGCCAGCAACCTCAGGGACACCGGGGAGCTGTTTTTT. This codes for CASNLRDTGELFF.

This clonotype has more than one count but fewer than ten. V and J are TRBV18 and TRBJ2-7; the match to TRBD1 covers 7 bases. Germline V gives CDR1 KGHSH, CDR2 LQKENI. The CDR3 runs to 15 residues. After removal of 1 base from V and 6 bases from J, the junction contained 9 bases not matched to a gene. CDR3 coding DNA: TGTGCCAGCTCACCACTGCCACAGGGGAGCGGCGAGCAGTACTTC. Amino acid sequence: CASSPLPQGSGEQYF. The full variable domain, with the rest looked up from reference TRBV18 and TRBJ2-7, is NAGVMQNPRHLVRRRGQEARLRCSPMKGHSHVYWYRQLPEEGLKFMVYLQKENIIDESGMPKERFSAEFPKEGPSILRIQQVVRGDSAAYFCASSPLPQGSGEQYFGPGTRLTVT.